A selection of T cell receptor beta chains follows, all from one sample in a study of blood T cell repertoires in COVID-19. The method was immunoSEQ multiplex PCR; TCRdb's version includes in-frame clones alone and lacks a portion of them. The sample includes 300,000 to 350,000 clones, about 90% of them seen just once. Material: peripheral blood. The receptors were gathered from a woman aged 45-65 years with COVID-19, enrolled during active disease. CDR3s leave out the opening cysteine and the closing phenylalanine or tryptophan. The order of the fields is CDR3 length, V gene, J gene, CDR3 protein.

13	TRBV6-2/TRBV6-3	TRBJ2-7	ASSLRQGHVYEQY
14	TRBV11-2	TRBJ2-2	ASSPSPTGGTGELF
14	TRBV18	TRBJ1-5	ASSPWDRAGAEPQH
14	TRBV5-1	TRBJ2-2	ASSPGDRGRVGELF
12	TRBV7-2	TRBJ1-1	ASSLNTKNTEAF
12	TRBV24-1	TRBJ2-1	ATSDPETRNEQF
15	TRBV27	TRBJ2-3	ASSSPVGAFIPDTQY
16	TRBV6-2/TRBV6-3	TRBJ2-6	ASSYTFLRVAGANVLT
12	TRBV7-2	TRBJ1-3	ASSFDSSGNTIY
12	TRBV6-6	TRBJ2-5	ASRPQGIQETQY
14	TRBV5-1	TRBJ1-3	ASSRTGQGFVNTIY
13	TRBV5-1	TRBJ2-1	ASSSGQGTYNEQF
13	TRBV6-2/TRBV6-3	TRBJ2-7	ASSLQGVMGSEQY
13	TRBV9	TRBJ1-2	ASSVVPGSGYGYT
13	TRBV6-1	TRBJ1-2	ASSSYRGLDYGYT
14	TRBV5-1	TRBJ2-2	ASNRRAGANTGELF
11	TRBV10-1	TRBJ1-1	ASKGQVNTEAF
13	TRBV5-6	TRBJ1-3	ASSLAAVSGNTIY
11	TRBV10-3	TRBJ2-3	AISDLSGDTQY
12	TRBV30	TRBJ2-7	AWSVGGSSYEQY
12	TRBV25-1	TRBJ1-4	ASSRTEANEKLF
13	TRBV12-5	TRBJ2-2	ASGLVQLATGELF
15	TRBV11-2	TRBJ2-5	ASSLGSQAGGRETQY
15	TRBV7-8	TRBJ1-4	ASSLGWGRQDNEKLF
12	TRBV19	TRBJ2-1	ASSNRGHYNEQF
13	TRBV30	TRBJ1-5	AWSRDILSNQPQH
13	TRBV25-1	TRBJ2-1	ASSDWAVLSNEQF
11	TRBV7-9	TRBJ2-1	ASSLAGGNEQF
15	TRBV5-1	TRBJ2-1	ASNGLAGEGDQWEQF
14	TRBV6-2/TRBV6-3	TRBJ1-5	ASSYSTGAAIQPQH
12	TRBV5-1	TRBJ2-7	ASSLEQGAYEQY
13	TRBV7-6	TRBJ2-3	ATALGSRGTDTQY
12	TRBV7-2	TRBJ1-5	ASSLVLSNQPQH
16	TRBV4-1	TRBJ2-2	ASSRKRGQGSDTGELF
11	TRBV5-6	TRBJ2-5	ASSLVGGETQY
13	TRBV24-1	TRBJ2-7	ATSDTSGRIHEQY